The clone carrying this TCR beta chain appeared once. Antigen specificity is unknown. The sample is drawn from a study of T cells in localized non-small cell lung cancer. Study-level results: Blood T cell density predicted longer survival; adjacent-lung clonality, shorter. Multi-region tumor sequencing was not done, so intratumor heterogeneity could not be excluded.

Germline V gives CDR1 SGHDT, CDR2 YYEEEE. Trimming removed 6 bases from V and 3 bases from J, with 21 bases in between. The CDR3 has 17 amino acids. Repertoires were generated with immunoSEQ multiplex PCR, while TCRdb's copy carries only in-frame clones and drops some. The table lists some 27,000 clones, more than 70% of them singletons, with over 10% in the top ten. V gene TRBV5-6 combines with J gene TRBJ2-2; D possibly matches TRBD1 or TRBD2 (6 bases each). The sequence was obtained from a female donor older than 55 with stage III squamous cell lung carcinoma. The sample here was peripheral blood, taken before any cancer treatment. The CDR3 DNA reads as TGTGCCAGCAACACATTATCTCGGGGGCAAGACACCGGGGAGCTGTTTTTT. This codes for CASNTLSRGQDTGELFF.